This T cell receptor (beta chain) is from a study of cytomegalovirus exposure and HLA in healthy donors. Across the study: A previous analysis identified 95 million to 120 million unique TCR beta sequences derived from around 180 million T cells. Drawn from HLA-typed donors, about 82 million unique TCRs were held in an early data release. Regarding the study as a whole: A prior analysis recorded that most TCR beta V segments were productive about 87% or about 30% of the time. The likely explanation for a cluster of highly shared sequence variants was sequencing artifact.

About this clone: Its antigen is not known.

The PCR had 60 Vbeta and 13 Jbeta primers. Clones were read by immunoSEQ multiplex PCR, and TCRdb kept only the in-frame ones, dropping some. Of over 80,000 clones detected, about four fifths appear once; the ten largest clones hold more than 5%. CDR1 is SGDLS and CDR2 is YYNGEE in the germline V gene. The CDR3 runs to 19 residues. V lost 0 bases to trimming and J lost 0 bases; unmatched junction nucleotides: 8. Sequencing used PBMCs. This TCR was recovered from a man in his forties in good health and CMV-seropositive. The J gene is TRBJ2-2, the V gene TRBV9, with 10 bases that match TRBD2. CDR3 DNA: TGTGCCAGCAGCGTAGAAGGTAGCGGGGGGCCCGCGAACACCGGGGAGCTGTTTTTT. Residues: CASSVEGSGGPANTGELFF.